These 27 T cell receptor beta chains were sequenced from one sample in a study of T cell responses to AZD1222 COVID-19 vaccine. TCRdb keeps only in-frame clones here, not all; method: immunoSEQ multiplex PCR. The table shows about 73,000 clones, with 90% occurring only once. The specimen comprised peripheral blood, sampled 28 days after the second AZD1222 dose. The receptors were sampled from an adult who received the AZD1222 COVID-19 vaccine.

The chain joins TRBV10-3 to TRBJ2-3; maybe TRBD2 (5 bases). From germline, CDR1 is ENHRY and CDR2 SYGVKD. Trimming left V 0 bases short and J 2 bases short, with 9 bases between. CDR3 length: 15 residues. Here the CDR3 reads CAISESTGNTDTQYF. In DNA, the CDR3 is TGTGCCATCAGTGAGTCTACCGGGAACACAGATACGCAGTATTTT.

V gene TRBV18 combines with J gene TRBJ2-5, with D perhaps TRBD2 (6 bases). Germline CDR1 is KGHSH and CDR2 is LQKENI. CDR3 length equals 16 residues. V lost 1 base and J 1 base, leaving 13 bases between the germline ends. The CDR3 sequence: CASSPRDSGSQETQYF. The CDR3 DNA sequence: TGTGCCAGCTCACCACGCGATAGCGGCTCCCAAGAGACCCAGTACTTC.

CDR3 DNA: TGTGCCAGCAGCGTAAGTCAGGGAAACTATGGCTACACCTTC. Translation: CASSVSQGNYGYTF. The chain employs TRBV9 and TRBJ1-2; TRBD1 might be the D (5 bases). In germline, CDR1 is SGDLS, CDR2 YYNGEE. V lost 1 base and J lost 2, with 9 bases in between. This CDR3 comprises 14 residues.

This clone came up once. The CDR3: CASSLLPSNQPQHF. The CDR3 coding sequence is TGTGCCAGCAGCCTGCTACCGAGCAATCAGCCCCAGCATTTT. This chain uses TRBV5-6 with TRBJ1-5, with D unresolved. Germline CDR1 and CDR2: SGHDT and YYEEEE. V lost 4 bases, J lost 1 base, and 9 bases lay in between. The CDR3 covers 14 residues. The full variable domain, with the rest looked up from reference TRBV5-6 and TRBJ1-5, is DAGVTQSPTHLIKTRGQQVTLRCSPKSGHDTVSWYQQALGQGPQFIFQYYEEEERQRGNFPDRFSGHQFPNYSSELNVNALLLGDSALYLCASSLLPSNQPQHFGDGTRLSIL.

The chain links TRBV21-1 to TRBJ1-5. TRBV21-1 is a known pseudogene. The CDR3 runs 18 residues. CDR3 region: CASSKVAHWVLSNQPQHF. For the CDR3, the DNA is TGTGCCAGCAGCAAAGTTGCGCACTGGGTACTTAGCAATCAGCCCCAGCATTTT.

The chain combines TRBV5-1 with TRBJ2-7; 7 bases align to TRBD1. V lost 4 bases and J lost 6; bases outside the gene matches: 31. This CDR3 is built from 21 residues. CDR1 and CDR2 (germline): SGHRS, YFSETQ. The CDR3 loop reads CASSLLPRGVGALTGLFEQYF. CDR3 nucleotide sequence: TGCGCCAGCAGCCTGCTCCCGCGCGGAGTAGGGGCATTGACAGGGTTGTTCGAGCAGTACTTC.

The CDR3 nucleotides read TGTGCCAGCAGCGTAGGGGAAGGTAGCTCCTACGAGCAGTACTTC. It translates to CASSVGEGSSYEQYF. J is TRBJ2-7 and V is TRBV9; no firm D call. V was pared by 0 bases and J by 0 bases, with 10 bases between. Germline values: CDR1 SGDLS, CDR2 YYNGEE. The CDR3 totals 15 residues.

This sequence joins TRBV27 and TRBJ1-5; TRBD1 aligns across 10 bases. From germline, CDR1 is MNHEY and CDR2 SMNVEV (reference sequence). The V gene end was trimmed by 5 bases and the J gene end by 2 bases; junction bases not matched to a gene: 3. CDR3 length: 15 amino acids. The chain's CDR3 is CASSPGTGGNQPQHF. CDR3 nucleotide sequence: TGTGCCAGCAGTCCCGGGACAGGGGGCAATCAGCCCCAGCATTTT.

The chain joins TRBV19 to TRBJ2-2; D is undetermined. The germline gives CDR1 LNHDA, CDR2 SQIVND (reference sequence). The CDR3 consists of 16 residues. Trimming left V 6 bases short and J 1 base short, with 15 bases between. CDR3 sequence reads: CASSPLPGENTGELFF. The CDR3 nucleotides read TGTGCCAGTAGCCCCCTGCCGGGTGAGAACACCGGGGAGCTGTTTTTT.

This sequence joins TRBV4-2 and TRBJ1-6, with 8 bases fitting TRBD1. CDR1 LGHNA and CDR2 YNFKEQ come from the germline V gene. Germline trimming cut 4 bases from V and 4 bases from J; bases unmatched to any gene: 12. CDR3 length: 18 residues. CDR3 amino acids: CASSPAGRGRLYNSPLHF. The DNA for the CDR3 is TGTGCCAGCAGCCCAGCGGGCAGGGGGCGATTATATAATTCACCCCTCCACTTT.

The genes are TRBV6-1 and TRBJ2-7, with D perhaps matching TRBD2 (6 bases). The length of the CDR3 is 13 residues. Trimming stripped 2 bases from V and 1 base from J, with 6 bases between. From germline, CDR1 is MNHNS and CDR2 SASEGT. The CDR3 spells CASSERGSYEQYF. The CDR3 DNA is TGTGCCAGCAGTGAACGGGGGTCCTACGAGCAGTACTTC.

This chain connects TRBV6-5 to TRBJ2-3; TRBD2 might be the D (6 bases). This CDR3 has 15 residues. CDR1 is MNHEY, CDR2 SVGAGI, per germline. The V gene lost 6 bases and the J gene lost 2 bases, with 15 bases spanning the gap. The DNA for the CDR3 is TGTGCCAGCAGGCCCTGGGACTCCATCACAGATACGCAGTATTTT. The encoded protein is CASRPWDSITDTQYF.

The chain carries TRBV6-5 and TRBJ2-7; D might be TRBD1 (6 bases). V lost 5 bases and J lost 3, with 14 bases in between. Germline CDR1 and CDR2: MNHEY and SVGAGI. There are 14 residues in the CDR3. The CDR3 protein is CASSPLGTLYEQYF. In DNA form, the CDR3 reads TGTGCCAGCAGTCCTTTAGGGACACTCTACGAGCAGTACTTC.

The rearrangement links TRBV9 to TRBJ2-1; TRBD1 agrees at 8 bases. CDR1 and CDR2 (germline): SGDLS, YYNGEE. Losses at the gene ends were 0 bases for V and 8 bases for J; bases not matched to a gene: 7. The CDR3 runs 15 residues. The CDR3 coding sequence is TGTGCCAGCAGCGTAGCGAGCAGGGGGCTGGATGAGCAGTTCTTC. It yields the protein CASSVASRGLDEQFF.

The rearrangement uses TRBV6-5 and TRBJ2-3, with 8 bases aligning to TRBD1. The CDR3 is 14 residues long. Trimming at V came to 8 bases and at J to 2 bases, leaving 6 bases not matched to a gene. CDR1 and CDR2 from the germline V gene are MNHEY and SVGAGI. CDR3 DNA: TGTGCCAGCTACCGGACAGGGCACACAGATACGCAGTATTTT. This encodes CASYRTGHTDTQYF.

The chain couples TRBV27 to TRBJ2-7; 10 bases match TRBD1. J lost 4 bases, V lost 6 bases, and 3 bases had no gene match. The CDR3 is 13 amino acids. Germline values: CDR1 MNHEY, CDR2 SMNVEV (reference sequence). The CDR3 is CASSGTGDYEQYF. The CDR3 bases are TGTGCCAGCAGCGGGACAGGGGATTACGAGCAGTACTTC.

This clone appeared a few times. This chain uses TRBV29-1 with TRBJ1-5; the D gene is possibly TRBD1 (5 bases). V shed 5 bases and J shed 9 bases, with 11 bases lying between them. The length of the CDR3 is 11 residues. CDR1 is SQVTM, CDR2 ANQGSEA, per germline. CDR3 bases: TGCAGCGTTTCAGGGCCCGGGCCCCAGCATTTT. It codes for CSVSGPGPQHF.

For this clone: The junction and the germline gene differ at one end; a read error may be behind it. The chain has TRBV7-2 and TRBJ2-5, with D tentatively TRBD1 (5 bases). The CDR3 has 12 amino acids. CDR1 and CDR2 (germline): SGHTA, FQGNSA. This CDR3 reads CASSLTDGQNNF. CDR3 nucleotide sequence: TGTGCCAGCAGCTTAACGGACGGACAAAATAACTTC.

The V gene is TRBV6-5, the J gene TRBJ1-5; no reliable D call. This CDR3 region has 14 residues. From germline, CDR1 is MNHEY and CDR2 SVGAGI. Trimming removed 6 bases from V and 9 bases from J, with 18 bases in between. Here the CDR3 reads CASRPNAGAPPQHF. The CDR3 nucleotides are TGTGCCAGCAGACCAAACGCCGGAGCTCCGCCCCAGCATTTT.

This clone has a single count. This chain uses TRBV29-1 with TRBJ2-3; 9 positions match TRBD2. Germline lookup yields CDR1 SQVTM and CDR2 ANQGSEA. The CDR3 extends over 12 amino acids. CDR3 loop: CRASGVSDTQYF. In DNA form, the CDR3 reads TGCAGGGCTAGCGGGGTTTCGGATACGCAGTATTTT.

This chain joins TRBV5-5 and TRBJ2-1; 11 bases fit TRBD2. V trimming: 3 bases; J trimming: 6 bases; junction bases outside the gene matches: 8. The CDR3 length is 16 residues. Germline CDR1 and CDR2: SGHKS and YYEKEE (reference sequence). The CDR3, as DNA: TGTGCCAGCAGCTCCCTTGCTAGCGGGGGGCCCAATGAGCAGTTCTTC. Translation gives CASSSLASGGPNEQFF.

CDR3 region: CASTFSNGQGAKGGTEAFF. The CDR3 nucleotides read TGTGCCAGTACCTTCAGTAATGGACAGGGGGCGAAAGGTGGGACTGAAGCTTTCTTT. The chain couples TRBV19 to TRBJ1-1, with 11 bases fitting TRBD1. Germline V gene data show CDR1 as LNHDA and CDR2 as SQIVND (reference sequence). The CDR3 has 19 residues. V gave up 7 bases and J gave up 5 bases; unmatched junction bases: 21.

The chain carries TRBV6-5 and TRBJ2-7, with 9 positions matching TRBD1. J lost 5 bases, V lost 6 bases, and 2 bases had no gene match. This CDR3 is 12 amino acids long. Germline assignment: CDR1 MNHEY and CDR2 SVGAGI. For the CDR3, the DNA is TGTGCCAGCAGCGGGACAGGGAACGAGCAGTACTTC. It codes for CASSGTGNEQYF.

This clone has a single count. The rearrangement uses TRBV12-3 or TRBV12-4 and TRBJ1-2; D might be TRBD1 (6 bases). CDR3 size: 12 residues. V was trimmed by 4 bases and J by 13 bases, leaving 16 bases between them. The CDR3 DNA follows: TGTGCCAGCAGTTCCGAGGGGGTTAGATGCACCTTC. Its translation: CASSSEGVRCTF.

The genes are TRBV18 and TRBJ2-1; a possible D gene is TRBD2 (6 bases). The V gene's germline CDR1 is KGHSH and CDR2 LQKENI. This CDR3 comprises 16 residues. V dropped 0 bases and J dropped 2 bases, with 11 bases sitting between them. The DNA for the CDR3 is TGTGCCAGCTCACCACCGGAGGGCCTTACCTACAATGAGCAGTTCTTC. Translating gives CASSPPEGLTYNEQFF.

The genes are TRBV5-4 and TRBJ2-3, with TRBD2 matching over 10 bases. V was clipped by 4 bases and J by 5 bases; unmatched bases: 4. The germline V gene encodes CDR1 SGHNT and CDR2 YYREEE (reference sequence). The CDR3 contains 14 residues. The CDR3 is CASSPSGGRDTQYF. CDR3 bases: TGTGCCAGCAGCCCTAGCGGGGGTAGAGATACGCAGTATTTT.

V gene TRBV19 combines with J gene TRBJ2-3; 11 bases align to TRBD2. Looked up from germline, CDR1 is LNHDA and CDR2 is SQIVND (reference sequence). V was pared by 8 bases and J by 0 bases, with 7 bases of the junction left unmatched. The CDR3 runs to 16 residues. The DNA for the CDR3 is TGTGCCAGTCGCCGGCTAGCGGGGGGAAGCACAGATACGCAGTATTTT. Translating gives CASRRLAGGSTDTQYF.